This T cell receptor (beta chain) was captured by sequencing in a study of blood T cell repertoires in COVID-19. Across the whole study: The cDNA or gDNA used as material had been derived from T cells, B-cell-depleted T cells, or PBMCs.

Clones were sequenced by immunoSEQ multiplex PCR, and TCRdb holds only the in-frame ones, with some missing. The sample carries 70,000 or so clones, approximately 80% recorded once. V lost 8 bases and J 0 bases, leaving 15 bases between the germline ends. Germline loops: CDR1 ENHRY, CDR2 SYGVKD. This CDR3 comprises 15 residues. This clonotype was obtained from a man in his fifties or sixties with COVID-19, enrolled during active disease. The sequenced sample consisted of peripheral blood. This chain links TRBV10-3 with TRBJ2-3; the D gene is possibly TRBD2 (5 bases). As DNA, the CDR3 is TGTGCCATCGGCACTAGATCTTCCAGCACAGATACGCAGTATTTT. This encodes CAIGTRSSSTDTQYF.